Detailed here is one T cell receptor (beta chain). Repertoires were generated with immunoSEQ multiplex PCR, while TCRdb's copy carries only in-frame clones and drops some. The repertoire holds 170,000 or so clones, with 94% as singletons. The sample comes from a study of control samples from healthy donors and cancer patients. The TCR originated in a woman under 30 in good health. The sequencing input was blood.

The CDR3 sequence: CASSRAAGGLTYEQYF. DNA of the CDR3: TGCGCCAGCAGCCGCGCGGCGGGCGGACTCACCTACGAGCAGTACTTC. This chain joins TRBV4-1 and TRBJ2-7, with D tentatively TRBD2 (5 bases). Trimming took off 4 bases at V and 2 bases at J, with 18 bases between the two ends. The CDR3 consists of 16 residues. From germline, CDR1 is MGHRA and CDR2 YSYEKL.